One sample yielded the 9 T cell receptor beta chains listed below, sequenced in a study of T cell responses to AZD1222 COVID-19 vaccine. Some clones are missing from TCRdb's copy, which holds only in-frame ones; the method was immunoSEQ multiplex PCR. The sample holds 15,000 to 20,000 clones, approximately 89% seen once. The material sequenced was peripheral blood, taken 28 days after the second AZD1222 dose. The receptors come from an adult who received the AZD1222 COVID-19 vaccine.

The chain joins TRBV4-2 to TRBJ1-5, with 8 bases that match TRBD1. Germline V CDR1 and CDR2: LGHNA, YNFKEQ. V gave up 1 base and J gave up 7 bases; unmatched junction bases: 6. The CDR3 is 15 residues long. CDR3: CASSQGTTGDQPQHF. DNA of the CDR3: TGTGCCAGCAGCCAAGGGACGACAGGGGACCAGCCCCAGCATTTT.

The chain employs TRBV5-1 and TRBJ2-3, with D perhaps matching TRBD2 (5 bases). In germline, CDR1 is SGHRS, CDR2 YFSETQ. CDR3 length equals 14 residues. V lost 0 bases, J lost 1 base, and 6 bases lay in between. The CDR3, as DNA: TGCGCCAGCAGCTTGGGGACTGGCACAGATACGCAGTATTTT. Protein sequence: CASSLGTGTDTQYF.

This chain connects TRBV6-2 or TRBV6-3 to TRBJ1-5; no reliable D call. The V gene lost 1 base and the J gene lost 2 bases, with 12 bases spanning the gap. Germline assignment: CDR1 MNHEY and CDR2 SVGEGT. The CDR3 sequence is 16 residues long. DNA for the CDR3: TGTGCCAGCAGTTACTACACACCCTCGGGCAATCAGCCCCAGCATTTT. Residues: CASSYYTPSGNQPQHF.

The CDR3 coding sequence is TGTGCCTGGAGGGACTCACGACTAGCGGGAGTTGGGGCCAATGAGCAGTTCTTC. Translation gives CAWRDSRLAGVGANEQFF. The chain has TRBV30 and TRBJ2-1; 12 bases map to TRBD2. CDR3 length: 18 amino acids. V was pared by 3 bases and J by 6 bases, with 15 bases of the junction left unmatched. From germline, CDR1 is GTSNPN and CDR2 SVGIG (reference sequence).

The genes are TRBV7-9 and TRBJ2-7, with 8 nucleotides matching TRBD1. Germline CDR1 and CDR2: SEHNR and FQNEAQ (reference sequence). V lost 8 bases and J lost 2; bases outside the gene matches: 2. The CDR3 length is 12 residues. CDR3 DNA sequence: TGTGCCAGCGGGACAGGAACCTACGAGCAGTACGTC. Its translation: CASGTGTYEQYV.

The V gene is TRBV5-4, the J gene TRBJ2-7, with D perhaps TRBD2 (6 bases). The V and J ends lost 6 bases and 2 bases respectively, with 12 bases between them. The CDR3 is 13 residues long. In germline, CDR1 is SGHNT, CDR2 YYREEE (reference sequence). The CDR3 region is CASKERVAYEQYV. The CDR3 nucleotides read TGTGCCAGCAAGGAGCGGGTGGCCTACGAGCAGTACGTC.

The rearrangement links TRBV29-1 to TRBJ2-1; 16 bases match TRBD2. V was pared by 6 bases and J by 8 bases, with 13 bases of the junction left unmatched. Germline V gene lookup returns CDR1 SQVTM and CDR2 ANQGSEA. The CDR3 sequence is 17 residues long. CDR3: CSVADGTSGRGVDEQFF. The CDR3 DNA sequence: TGCAGCGTAGCCGACGGGACTAGCGGGAGGGGTGTGGATGAGCAGTTCTTC.

The chain couples TRBV6-5 to TRBJ1-1; D might be TRBD1 (6 bases). Germline V gene lookup returns CDR1 MNHEY and CDR2 SVGAGI. Trimming removed 7 bases from V and 10 bases from J, with 19 bases in between. This CDR3 comprises 13 residues. CDR3 nucleotide sequence: TGTGCCAGCATGTCGTCCAGGGGCGTTACAGCTTTCTTT. It codes for CASMSSRGVTAFF.

V usage is TRBV5-5 and J usage is TRBJ2-7; 9 bases align to TRBD2. V trimming: 6 bases; J trimming: 4 bases; junction bases outside the gene matches: 11. The germline gives CDR1 SGHKS, CDR2 YYEKEE (reference sequence). The CDR3 is 15 residues long. The CDR3 DNA is TGTGCCAGCAACCCCCGGCTAGCGGGATCGTACGAGCAGTACTTC. This encodes CASNPRLAGSYEQYF.